Listed below are T cell receptor beta chains from one sample, sequenced in a study of identical twins. TCRdb reprocessed the 5' RACE reads via MiXCR and lists one record per CDR3 protein. The data hold a few hundred thousand distinct CDR3 sequences, with over 8.5% observed a single time. This same sample was also taken into another study, of yellow fever vaccine responses in identical twins.

Sequencing was performed on PBMCs. The receptors here all came from a woman between 18 and 29 years old in good health. Each CDR3 is given with its conserved first and last residue. A D gene is named only where the DNA matches it firmly. Expanded clones are given a class, and other clones once, few, many or no size at all.

D: NA; J: TRBJ1-1; V: TRBV2; size: few; CDR3: CASSVESLGSEAFF; DNA: TGTGCCAGCAGTGTGGAGTCTTTGGGGAGTGAAGCTTTCTTT
D: TRBD2; J: TRBJ2-7; V: TRBV6-5; size: many; CDR3: CASSSHSGSLYEQYF; DNA: TGTGCCAGCAGTTCCCATAGCGGGAGTCTCTACGAGCAGTACTTC
D: NA; J: TRBJ2-3; V: TRBV13; size: NA; CDR3: CASSSTYLTGSTDTQYF; DNA: TGTGCCAGCAGCTCCACATATTTGACAGGTAGCACAGATACGCAGTATTTT
D: NA; J: TRBJ1-1; V: TRBV29-1; size: NA; CDR3: CSVRDTNTEAFF; DNA: TGCAGCGTCCGGGACACGAACACTGAAGCTTTCTTT
D: NA; J: TRBJ1-1; V: TRBV29-1; size: many; CDR3: CSAIENTEAFF; DNA: TGCAGCGCGATTGAAAACACTGAAGCTTTCTTT
D: TRBD2; J: TRBJ2-2; V: TRBV5-6; size: few; CDR3: CASSGGLAYSGELFF; DNA: TGTGCCAGCAGCGGGGGACTAGCGTATTCCGGGGAGCTGTTTTTT
D: TRBD2; J: TRBJ2-2; V: TRBV7-2; size: NA; CDR3: CASSLGGLAAYTGELFF; DNA: TGTGCCAGCAGCTTAGGAGGACTAGCGGCCTACACCGGGGAGCTGTTTTTT
D: TRBD1; J: TRBJ2-1; V: TRBV20-1; size: few; CDR3: CSAREAGTGVNEQFF; DNA: TGCAGTGCTAGAGAAGCCGGGACAGGGGTGAATGAGCAGTTCTTC
D: TRBD1; J: TRBJ2-1; V: TRBV11-1; size: NA; CDR3: CASSLGVPGTGGLDEQFF; DNA: TGTGCCAGCAGCTTAGGGGTACCCGGGACAGGAGGTTTGGATGAGCAGTTCTTC
D: TRBD1; J: TRBJ2-7; V: TRBV5-1; size: many; CDR3: CASSLAGQGYEQYF; DNA: TGCGCCAGCAGCTTGGCAGGACAGGGTTACGAGCAGTACTTC
D: NA; J: TRBJ2-7; V: TRBV6-2/TRBV6-3; size: few; CDR3: CASGLHLFREQYF; DNA: TGTGCCAGCGGACTACACCTTTTCCGCGAGCAGTACTTC
D: NA; J: TRBJ2-5; V: TRBV20-1; size: NA; CDR3: CSSRDLAAGFQETQYF; DNA: TGCAGTTCTAGGGATCTGGCTGCGGGGTTCCAAGAGACCCAGTACTTC
D: NA; J: TRBJ2-2; V: TRBV5-1; size: many; CDR3: CASSLEGGGVTGELFF; DNA: TGCGCCAGCAGCTTGGAAGGAGGGGGCGTCACCGGGGAGCTGTTTTTT
D: NA; J: TRBJ2-1; V: TRBV20-1; size: few; CDR3: CSARDLLGGSYNEQFF; DNA: TGCAGTGCTAGAGATCTCTTAGGGGGCTCCTACAATGAGCAGTTCTTC
D: TRBD2; J: TRBJ2-7; V: TRBV20-1; size: few; CDR3: CSARQRGVYEQYF; DNA: TGCAGTGCTAGACAGCGGGGGGTTTACGAGCAGTACTTC
D: TRBD2; J: TRBJ2-1; V: TRBV9; size: many; CDR3: CASSSRLAGAYNEQFF; DNA: TGTGCCAGCAGCTCCCGACTAGCGGGGGCTTACAATGAGCAGTTCTTC
D: NA; J: TRBJ2-6; V: TRBV12-3/TRBV12-4; size: many; CDR3: CASSLDSPSGANVLTF; DNA: TGTGCCAGCAGTTTAGACAGCCCCTCTGGGGCCAACGTCCTGACTTTC
D: NA; J: TRBJ2-5; V: TRBV5-1; size: many; CDR3: CASSLTTGQETQYF; DNA: TGCGCCAGCAGCCTGACTACCGGCCAAGAGACCCAGTACTTC
D: TRBD1; J: TRBJ2-3; V: TRBV5-1; size: many; CDR3: CASSSRTGSDTQYF; DNA: TGCGCCAGCAGCTCTCGGACAGGGTCAGATACGCAGTATTTT
D: NA; J: TRBJ2-3; V: TRBV5-1; size: many; CDR3: CASALGGAGTDTQYF; DNA: TGCGCCAGCGCCCTCGGAGGGGCGGGGACAGATACGCAGTATTTT
D: NA; J: TRBJ2-3; V: TRBV20-1; size: few; CDR3: CSARDTWGQYAPDTQYF; DNA: TGCAGTGCTAGAGATACTTGGGGCCAGTATGCTCCAGATACGCAGTATTTT
D: NA; J: TRBJ2-2; V: TRBV7-2; size: many; CDR3: CASSLLGSQGNTGELFF; DNA: TGTGCCAGCAGCCTCCTTGGCAGTCAGGGGAACACCGGGGAGCTGTTTTTT
D: TRBD2; J: TRBJ2-1; V: TRBV27; size: few; CDR3: CASSSLLAGDFRNEQFF; DNA: TGTGCCAGCAGTTCCCTTCTAGCGGGGGATTTTAGGAATGAGCAGTTCTTC
D: NA; J: TRBJ1-4; V: TRBV15; size: NA; CDR3: CATSIGTANEKLFF; DNA: TGTGCCACCAGCATTGGGACTGCGAATGAAAAACTGTTTTTT
D: TRBD2; J: TRBJ2-1; V: TRBV27; size: NA; CDR3: CASSFLGGAFNEQFF; DNA: TGTGCCAGCAGTTTCCTCGGGGGGGCCTTCAATGAGCAGTTCTTC
D: NA; J: TRBJ2-1; V: TRBV12-3/TRBV12-4; size: many; CDR3: CASSPTTGAVREQFF; DNA: TGTGCCAGCTCGCCGACCACGGGGGCGGTAAGGGAGCAGTTCTTC
D: NA; J: TRBJ2-7; V: TRBV29-1; size: many; CDR3: CSVEEGPYEQYF; DNA: TGCAGCGTTGAGGAGGGACCCTACGAGCAGTACTTC
D: TRBD1; J: TRBJ2-5; V: TRBV6-6; size: few; CDR3: CASSTGQGTTQYF; DNA: TGTGCCAGCAGTACCGGACAGGGCACGACCCAGTACTTC
D: NA; J: TRBJ2-7; V: TRBV6-2/TRBV6-3; size: many; CDR3: CASSLRLYEQYF; DNA: TGTGCCAGCAGTTTGCGCCTCTACGAGCAGTACTTC
D: NA; J: TRBJ2-5; V: TRBV20-1; size: few; CDR3: CSAPVGETQYF; DNA: TGCAGTGCACCGGTAGGGGAGACCCAGTACTTC
D: NA; J: TRBJ2-1; V: TRBV5-1; size: many; CDR3: CASSFLLSVNEQFF; DNA: TGCGCCAGCAGTTTTTTGCTGTCGGTCAATGAGCAGTTCTTC
D: TRBD2; J: TRBJ2-5; V: TRBV7-6; size: few; CDR3: CASSVSGSGETQYF; DNA: TGTGCCAGCAGCGTTAGCGGGAGCGGGGAGACCCAGTACTTC
D: TRBD2; J: TRBJ2-1; V: TRBV10-2; size: many; CDR3: CASRWGTSGMGTYNEQFF; DNA: TGCGCCAGCAGATGGGGGACTAGCGGGATGGGGACCTACAATGAGCAGTTCTTC
D: TRBD1; J: TRBJ2-1; V: TRBV7-9; size: few; CDR3: CASSYGQGALNEQFF; DNA: TGTGCCAGCAGCTACGGACAGGGGGCCCTCAATGAGCAGTTCTTC
D: NA; J: TRBJ1-2; V: TRBV7-3; size: many; CDR3: CASSPTGLNYGYTF; DNA: TGTGCCAGCAGCCCGACCGGACTTAACTATGGCTACACCTTC
D: NA; J: TRBJ2-7; V: TRBV28; size: NA; CDR3: CGSLGTPRGEQYF; DNA: TGTGGCAGCCTCGGGACGCCTAGAGGAGAGCAGTACTTC
D: TRBD1; J: TRBJ2-7; V: TRBV11-2; size: few; CDR3: CASSLGTGNAYEQYF; DNA: TGTGCCAGCAGCTTAGGGACAGGGAACGCCTACGAGCAGTACTTC
D: TRBD2; J: TRBJ2-1; V: TRBV11-2; size: NA; CDR3: CASSFTAGGGNEQFF; DNA: TGTGCCAGCAGCTTTACGGCCGGCGGGGGCAATGAGCAGTTCTTC
D: NA; J: TRBJ2-3; V: TRBV7-3; size: many; CDR3: CASSHGISDTQYF; DNA: TGTGCCAGCAGCCACGGGATCTCAGATACGCAGTATTTT
D: TRBD1; J: TRBJ1-6; V: TRBV6-1; size: NA; CDR3: CASKNGRGLSPLHF; DNA: TGTGCCAGCAAAAACGGGAGGGGGCTCTCACCCCTCCACTTT
D: NA; J: TRBJ1-1; V: TRBV20-1; size: few; CDR3: CSARLQANTEAFF; DNA: TGCAGTGCTAGGTTACAGGCGAACACTGAAGCTTTCTTT
D: NA; J: TRBJ2-2; V: TRBV12-3/TRBV12-4; size: NA; CDR3: CASSPPLSANTGELFF; DNA: TGTGCCAGCAGCCCCCCCCTATCAGCGAACACCGGGGAGCTGTTTTTT